This T cell receptor (beta chain) was recovered during a study of blood T cell repertoires in COVID-19. Turning to the study itself: T cells, B-cell-depleted T cells, or PBMCs provided the cDNA or gDNA that served as material.

Germline CDR1 reads MGHRA; CDR2 reads YSYEKL. This CDR3 region has 17 residues. Losses at the gene ends were 5 bases for V and 2 bases for J; bases not matched to a gene: 11. TCRdb keeps only in-frame clones here, not all; method: immunoSEQ multiplex PCR. This sample has roughly 430,000 clones, with roughly 86% found just once. The sequencing sample was made of PBMCs or T cells enriched from blood (not recorded which). The J gene is TRBJ1-5, the V gene TRBV4-1; 8 bases are shared with TRBD1. This TCR came from a woman aged 40 to 49 with acute COVID-19. This chain's CDR3 is CASSRGFDRGGNQPQHF. The CDR3 nucleotides read TGCGCCAGCAGCAGAGGATTCGACAGGGGTGGCAATCAGCCCCAGCATTTT.